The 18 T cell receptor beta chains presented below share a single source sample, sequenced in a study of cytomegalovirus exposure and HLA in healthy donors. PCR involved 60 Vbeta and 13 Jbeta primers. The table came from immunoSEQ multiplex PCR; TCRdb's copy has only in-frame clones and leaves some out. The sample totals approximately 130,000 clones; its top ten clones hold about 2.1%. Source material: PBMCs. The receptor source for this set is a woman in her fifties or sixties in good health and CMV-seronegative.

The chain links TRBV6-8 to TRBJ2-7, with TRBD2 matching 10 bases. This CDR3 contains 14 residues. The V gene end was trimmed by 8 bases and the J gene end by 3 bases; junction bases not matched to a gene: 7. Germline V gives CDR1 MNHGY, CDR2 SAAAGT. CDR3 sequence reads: CASATSGVNYEQYF. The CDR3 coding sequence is TGTGCCAGCGCTACTAGCGGGGTGAACTACGAGCAGTACTTC.

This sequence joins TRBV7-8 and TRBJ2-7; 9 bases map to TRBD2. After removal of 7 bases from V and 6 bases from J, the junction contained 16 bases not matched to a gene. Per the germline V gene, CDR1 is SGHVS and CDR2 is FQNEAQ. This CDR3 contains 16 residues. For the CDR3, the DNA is TGTGCCAGCACCCCCGGGGCTCGCGGGAGGGAACCCGAGCAGTACTTC. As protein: CASTPGARGREPEQYF.

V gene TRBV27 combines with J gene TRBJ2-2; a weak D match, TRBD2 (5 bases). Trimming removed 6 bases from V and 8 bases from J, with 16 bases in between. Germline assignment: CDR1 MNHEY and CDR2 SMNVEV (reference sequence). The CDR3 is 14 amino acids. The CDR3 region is CASRKDWQEGELFF. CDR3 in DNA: TGTGCCAGCAGGAAGGACTGGCAGGAAGGGGAGCTGTTTTTT.

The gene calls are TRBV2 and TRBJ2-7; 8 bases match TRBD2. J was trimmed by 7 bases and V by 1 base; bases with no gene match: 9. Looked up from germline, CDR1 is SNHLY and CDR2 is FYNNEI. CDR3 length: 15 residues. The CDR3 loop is CASSEVAGGWREQYF. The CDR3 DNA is TGTGCCAGCAGTGAAGTGGCGGGGGGCTGGCGTGAGCAGTACTTC.

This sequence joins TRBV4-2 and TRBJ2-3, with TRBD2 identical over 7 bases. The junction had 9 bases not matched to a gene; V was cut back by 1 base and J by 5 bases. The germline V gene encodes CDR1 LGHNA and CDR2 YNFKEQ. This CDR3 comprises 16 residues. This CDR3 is CASSQVSSGEGDTQYF. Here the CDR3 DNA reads TGTGCCAGCAGCCAAGTGTCCAGCGGGGAGGGAGATACGCAGTATTTT.

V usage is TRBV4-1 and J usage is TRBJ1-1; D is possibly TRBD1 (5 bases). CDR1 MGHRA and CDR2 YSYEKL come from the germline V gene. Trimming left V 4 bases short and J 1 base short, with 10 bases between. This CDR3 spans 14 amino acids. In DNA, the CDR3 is TGCGCCAGCAGCCTCCGACAGACGAACACTGAAGCTTTCTTT. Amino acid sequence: CASSLRQTNTEAFF.

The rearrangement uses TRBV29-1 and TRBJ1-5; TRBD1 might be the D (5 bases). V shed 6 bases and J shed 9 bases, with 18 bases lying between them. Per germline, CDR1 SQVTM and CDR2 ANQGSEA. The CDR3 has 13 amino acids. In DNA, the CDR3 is TGCAGCGTCTGGGGGAGGCAGAGGGGGCCCCAGCATTTT. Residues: CSVWGRQRGPQHF.

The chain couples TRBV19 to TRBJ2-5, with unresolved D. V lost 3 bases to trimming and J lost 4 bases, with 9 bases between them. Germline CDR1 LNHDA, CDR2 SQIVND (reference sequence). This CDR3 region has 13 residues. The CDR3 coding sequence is TGTGCCAGTAGTATTACGAGATTAGAGACCCAGTACTTC. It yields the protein CASSITRLETQYF.

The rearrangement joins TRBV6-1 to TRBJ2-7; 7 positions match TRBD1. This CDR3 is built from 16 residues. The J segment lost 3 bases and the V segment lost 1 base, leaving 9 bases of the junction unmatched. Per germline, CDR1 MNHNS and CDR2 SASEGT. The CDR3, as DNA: TGTGCCAGCAGTGAAGTCGGGACAGAATCACTCTACGAGCAGTACTTC. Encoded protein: CASSEVGTESLYEQYF.

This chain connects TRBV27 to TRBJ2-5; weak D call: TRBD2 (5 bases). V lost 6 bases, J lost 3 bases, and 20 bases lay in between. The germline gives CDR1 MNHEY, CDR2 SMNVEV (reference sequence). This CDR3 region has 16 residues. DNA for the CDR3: TGTGCCAGCAGCGGCGTCCGAGGGCGGATAGAAGAGACCCAGTACTTC. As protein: CASSGVRGRIEETQYF.

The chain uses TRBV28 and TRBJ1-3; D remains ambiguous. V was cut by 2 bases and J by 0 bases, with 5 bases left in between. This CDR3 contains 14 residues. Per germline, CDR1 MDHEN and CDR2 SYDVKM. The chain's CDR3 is CASSLGRSGNTIYF. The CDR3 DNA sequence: TGTGCCAGCAGTTTAGGCCGCTCTGGAAACACCATATATTTT.

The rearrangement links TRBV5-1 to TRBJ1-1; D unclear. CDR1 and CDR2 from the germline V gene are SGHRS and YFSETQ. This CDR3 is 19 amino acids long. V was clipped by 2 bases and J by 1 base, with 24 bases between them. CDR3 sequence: CASSLPVRGSTKENTEAFF. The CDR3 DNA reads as TGCGCCAGCAGCTTACCCGTCCGGGGTTCGACAAAAGAGAACACTGAAGCTTTCTTT.

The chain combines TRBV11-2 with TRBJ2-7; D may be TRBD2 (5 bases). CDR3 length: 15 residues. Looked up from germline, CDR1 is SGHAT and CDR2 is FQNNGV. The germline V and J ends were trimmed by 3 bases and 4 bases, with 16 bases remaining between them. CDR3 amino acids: CASSLSSAKTYEQYF. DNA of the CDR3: TGTGCCAGCAGCTTGAGTAGCGCTAAAACTTACGAGCAGTACTTC.

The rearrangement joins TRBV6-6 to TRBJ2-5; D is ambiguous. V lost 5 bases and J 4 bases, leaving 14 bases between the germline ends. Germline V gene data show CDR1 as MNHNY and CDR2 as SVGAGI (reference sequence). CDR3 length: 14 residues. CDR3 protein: CASSPNSESETQYF. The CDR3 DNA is TGTGCCAGCAGTCCAAACTCCGAGTCAGAGACCCAGTACTTC.

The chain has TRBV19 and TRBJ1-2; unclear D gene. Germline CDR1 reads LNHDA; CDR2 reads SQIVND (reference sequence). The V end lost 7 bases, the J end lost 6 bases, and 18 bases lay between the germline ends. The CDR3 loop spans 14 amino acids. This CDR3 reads CASTPGLSVDGYTF. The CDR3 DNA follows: TGTGCCAGTACGCCAGGACTCTCAGTGGATGGCTACACCTTC.

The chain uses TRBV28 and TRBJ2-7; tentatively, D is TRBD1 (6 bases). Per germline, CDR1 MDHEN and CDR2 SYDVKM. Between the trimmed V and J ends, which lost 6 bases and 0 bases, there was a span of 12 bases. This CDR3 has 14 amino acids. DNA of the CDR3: TGTGCCAGCAGCTATCCGGGACACTCCTACGAGCAGTACTTC. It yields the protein CASSYPGHSYEQYF.

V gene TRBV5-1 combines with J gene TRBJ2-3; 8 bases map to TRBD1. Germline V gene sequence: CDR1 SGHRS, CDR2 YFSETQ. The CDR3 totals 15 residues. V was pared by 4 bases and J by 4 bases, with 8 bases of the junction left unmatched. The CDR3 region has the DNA TGCGCCAGCAGCCCCCAGGGGGCACGGGCAGATACGCAGTATTTT. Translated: CASSPQGARADTQYF.

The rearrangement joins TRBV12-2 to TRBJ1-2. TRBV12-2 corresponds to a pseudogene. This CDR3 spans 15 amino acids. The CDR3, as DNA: TGTGCAAGTCGCTTCCTCCGGGGTTTTGACTATGGCTACACCTTC. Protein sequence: CASRFLRGFDYGYTF.